This TCR beta chain stems from a study of cytomegalovirus exposure and HLA in healthy donors. The study ran its PCR with 60 Vbeta and 13 Jbeta primers. In the source study's methods: Roughly 12 million shared chains were among 80 million or so unique TCR beta chains counted in a later analysis. The assay was immunoSEQ multiplex PCR, and TCRdb's table has in-frame clones only and misses some. V and J calls and clone size follow that table, whereas D and trimming were derived from the DNA. Among about 220,000 clones, around 75% were seen once, and the ten largest hold 1.8%. The material sequenced was PBMCs. The receptor's source is a woman in her thirties in good health and CMV-seronegative.

For the CDR3, the DNA is TGTGCCAGCAGCCAAGCATCGGAGTACGAGCAGTACTTC. Translated, it gives CASSQASEYEQYF. The gene calls are TRBV4-2 and TRBJ2-7; D remains unclear. This CDR3 contains 13 residues. CDR1 LGHNA and CDR2 YNFKEQ come from the germline V gene. V lost 1 base and J 4 bases, leaving 8 bases between the germline ends.